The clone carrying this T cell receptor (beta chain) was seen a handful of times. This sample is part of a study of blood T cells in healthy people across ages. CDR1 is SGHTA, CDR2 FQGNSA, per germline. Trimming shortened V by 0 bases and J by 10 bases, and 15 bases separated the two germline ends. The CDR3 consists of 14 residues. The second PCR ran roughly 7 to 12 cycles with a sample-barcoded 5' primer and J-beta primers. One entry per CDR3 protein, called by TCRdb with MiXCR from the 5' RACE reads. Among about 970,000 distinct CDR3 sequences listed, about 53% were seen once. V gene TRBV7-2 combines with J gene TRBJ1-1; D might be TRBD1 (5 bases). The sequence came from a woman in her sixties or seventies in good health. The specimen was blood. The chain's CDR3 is CASSLAPPGSGAFF. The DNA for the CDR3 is TGTGCCAGCAGCTTAGCCCCCCCAGGGTCGGGAGCTTTCTTT.